The 18 T cell receptor beta chains given below trace back to one sample, sequenced in a study of cytomegalovirus exposure and HLA in healthy donors. Amplification used 60 Vbeta primers and 13 Jbeta primers. The table came from immunoSEQ multiplex PCR; TCRdb's copy has only in-frame clones and leaves some out. The repertoire consists of over 55,000 clones, with about 70% occurring once and the leading ten covering roughly 7.2%. Sample: PBMCs. These receptors all stem from a man aged 40-49 years in good health and CMV-seropositive.

The chain couples TRBV5-1 to TRBJ1-2, with no clear D. The CDR3 totals 13 residues. Germline CDR1 SGHRS, CDR2 YFSETQ. V was shortened by 2 bases and J by 8 bases, with 13 bases between the two germline ends. CDR3 nucleotide sequence: TGCGCCAGCAGCTTCGACGGAGATGGCGGCTACACCTTC. Amino acids: CASSFDGDGGYTF.

The chain combines TRBV5-1 with TRBJ1-1, with 7 bases matching TRBD1. Per the germline V gene, CDR1 is SGHRS and CDR2 is YFSETQ. The CDR3 runs 15 residues. Unmatched junction bases numbered 6, after V lost 1 base and J lost 3 bases. The CDR3 nucleotides read TGCGCCAGCAGCTTGAGACAGGGAGAAGACACTGAAGCTTTCTTT. It yields the protein CASSLRQGEDTEAFF. Complete variable domain (other parts from reference TRBV5-1 and TRBJ1-1): KAGVTQTPRYLIKTRGQQVTLSCSPISGHRSVSWYQQTPGQGLQFLFEYFSETQRNKGNFPGRFSGRQFSNSRSEMNVSTLELGDSALYLCASSLRQGEDTEAFFGQGTRLTVV.

V and J are TRBV5-1 and TRBJ2-1; maybe TRBD1 (6 bases). The CDR3 covers 15 residues. Germline CDR1 SGHRS, CDR2 YFSETQ. Trimming cost V 4 bases and J 5 bases, with 16 bases left between them. This chain's CDR3 is CASSEERTANNEQFF. The DNA for the CDR3 is TGCGCCAGCAGCGAGGAGAGGACAGCAAACAATGAGCAGTTCTTC.

The chain couples TRBV11-2 to TRBJ1-2; 9 bases map to TRBD1. The ends lost 2 bases at V and 7 bases at J; junction bases unmatched: 5. The length of the CDR3 is 14 residues. CDR1 SGHAT and CDR2 FQNNGV come from the germline V gene. DNA for the CDR3: TGTGCCAGCAGCTTACGGACAGGGGCGGCTGGCTACACCTTC. Amino acid sequence: CASSLRTGAAGYTF. The full variable domain, with the rest looked up from reference TRBV11-2 and TRBJ1-2, is EAGVAQSPRYKIIEKRQSVAFWCNPISGHATLYWYQQILGQGPKLLIQFQNNGVVDDSQLPKDRFSAERLKGVDSTLKIQPAKLEDSAVYLCASSLRTGAAGYTFGSGTRLTVV.

J is TRBJ1-5 and V is TRBV5-5; 7 bases fit TRBD1. J gave up 6 bases and V 4 bases, and 4 bases lay outside the gene matches. The CDR3 length is 13 residues. From germline, CDR1 is SGHKS and CDR2 YYEKEE (reference sequence). CDR3 DNA sequence: TGTGCCAGCAGCACAGGGGTTGGTCAGCCCCAGCATTTT. Its protein product is CASSTGVGQPQHF.

This clone has just one count. The chain joins TRBV6-6 to TRBJ2-6, with D perhaps TRBD2 (5 bases). Trimming stripped 6 bases from V and 1 base from J, with 7 bases between. Germline CDR1 reads MNHNY; CDR2 reads SVGAGI (reference sequence). The CDR3 is 14 residues long. CDR3 in amino acids: CASRTGSGANVLTF. CDR3 DNA sequence: TGTGCCAGCAGGACGGGGTCTGGGGCCAACGTCCTGACTTTC.

The chain carries TRBV5-4 and TRBJ1-3; D is unresolved. Germline CDR1 and CDR2: SGHNT and YYREEE (reference sequence). The ends were cut back, 0 bases at V and 0 bases at J, with 4 bases in the middle. The length of the CDR3 is 14 residues. The CDR3 loop is CASSLGGSGNTIYF. The CDR3 DNA reads as TGTGCCAGCAGCTTGGGCGGCTCTGGAAACACCATATATTTT.

The chain carries TRBV28 and TRBJ1-5; TRBD1 matches 9 bases. The CDR3 loop spans 14 amino acids. Germline V gives CDR1 MDHEN, CDR2 SYDVKM. The junction had 5 bases not matched to a gene; V was cut back by 4 bases and J by 7 bases. CDR3 bases: TGTGCCAGCAGTTATGGGACAGGGAGACAGCCCCAGCATTTT. Its protein product is CASSYGTGRQPQHF. Together with reference TRBV28 and TRBJ1-5, the CDR3 gives the full variable domain: DVKVTQSSRYLVKRTGEKVFLECVQDMDHENMFWYRQDPGLGLRLIYFSYDVKMKEKGDIPEGYSVSREKKERFSLILESASTNQTSMYLCASSYGTGRQPQHFGDGTRLSIL.

This clone was detected only a few times. The chain combines TRBV10-2 with TRBJ1-1, with TRBD1 matching over 8 bases. J was trimmed by 1 base and V by 6 bases; bases with no gene match: 7. The CDR3 consists of 15 residues. Germline V gene sequence: CDR1 WSHSY, CDR2 SAAADI. CDR3 in amino acids: CASRTAGTGNTEAFF. DNA for the CDR3: TGCGCCAGCAGGACCGCCGGGACAGGGAACACTGAAGCTTTCTTT.

The chain recombines TRBV30 with TRBJ2-3, with D tentatively TRBD2 (6 bases). The CDR3 has 15 residues. Per the germline V gene, CDR1 is GTSNPN and CDR2 is SVGIG (reference sequence). V lost 0 bases and J lost 4, with 14 bases in between. The CDR3: CAWSVLARGADTQYF. The DNA of the CDR3 is TGTGCCTGGAGTGTACTGGCGCGGGGTGCAGATACGCAGTATTTT. The variable domain in full, completed from reference TRBV30 and TRBJ2-3, reads SQTIHQWPATLVQPVGSPLSLECTVEGTSNPNLYWYRQAAGRGLQLLFYSVGIGQISSEVPQNLSASRPQDRQFILSSKKLLLSDSGFYLCAWSVLARGADTQYFGPGTRLTVL.

The V call is TRBV5-4, the J call TRBJ1-1; D unresolved. Per germline, CDR1 SGHNT and CDR2 YYREEE (reference sequence). This CDR3 spans 13 amino acids. V was cut by 4 bases and J by 5 bases, with 12 bases left in between. The CDR3 DNA reads as TGTGCCAGCAGCGTGGACCCGAGTACTGAAGCTTTCTTT. Translation: CASSVDPSTEAFF.

V usage is TRBV27 and J usage is TRBJ2-1; D is perhaps TRBD2 (6 bases). The CDR3 length is 13 residues. Germline-derived CDR1 and CDR2 are MNHEY and SMNVEV (reference sequence). The V end lost 4 bases, the J end lost 14 bases, and 18 bases lay between the germline ends. As DNA, the CDR3 is TGTGCCAGCAGTTCCGGTTGGAGGGTTGGGAAGTTCTTC. Amino acid sequence: CASSSGWRVGKFF.

This clone appeared many times. The chain combines TRBV5-6 with TRBJ1-4; D is ambiguous. Germline V gene data show CDR1 as SGHDT and CDR2 as YYEEEE. This CDR3 contains 11 residues. V was shortened by 3 bases and J by 8 bases, with 5 bases between the two germline ends. In DNA, the CDR3 is TGTGCCAGCAGCTCCCAAGAAAAACTGTTTTTT. Amino acids: CASSSQEKLFF.

The CDR3 is CAISESTGISNTEAFF. DNA of the CDR3: TGTGCCATCAGTGAGTCGACGGGGATTTCTAACACTGAAGCTTTCTTT. This chain links TRBV10-3 with TRBJ1-1; D is unclear. Germline V gives CDR1 ENHRY, CDR2 SYGVKD. CDR3 length: 16 amino acids. Trimming pared 0 bases from V and 2 bases from J, leaving 13 bases between.

The chain couples TRBV28 to TRBJ1-5; perhaps TRBD1 as D (5 bases). Germline CDR1 and CDR2: MDHEN and SYDVKM. This CDR3 comprises 15 residues. V was shortened by 8 bases and J by 6 bases, with 20 bases between the two germline ends. CDR3 amino acids: CASAPGGMLFQPQHF. The CDR3, as DNA: TGTGCCAGCGCTCCGGGGGGGATGTTGTTTCAGCCCCAGCATTTT.

This chain links TRBV2 with TRBJ1-5; possible D gene TRBD1, 6 bases. Trimming took off 8 bases at V and 1 base at J, with 15 bases between the two ends. The V gene's germline CDR1 is SNHLY and CDR2 FYNNEI. The CDR3 runs 15 residues. The CDR3 sequence is CASERGGGSNQPQHF. CDR3 nucleotide sequence: TGTGCCAGCGAGAGGGGGGGAGGAAGCAATCAGCCCCAGCATTTT.

The V gene is TRBV2, the J gene TRBJ1-5; D is uncertain. The V end lost 6 bases, the J end lost 6 bases, and 9 bases lay between the germline ends. Germline loops: CDR1 SNHLY, CDR2 FYNNEI. The CDR3 length is 12 residues. The CDR3 DNA reads TGTGCCAGCAGAGATACGAGTCAGCCCCAGCATTTT. Translation gives CASRDTSQPQHF.

The genes are TRBV6-1 and TRBJ1-2, with D hard to call. CDR3 length: 16 amino acids. Germline lookup yields CDR1 MNHNS and CDR2 SASEGT. V lost 0 bases, J lost 6 bases, and 17 bases lay in between. In DNA, the CDR3 is TGTGCCAGCAGTGAAGCGCTACGGGGTGTGAGAGATGGCTACACCTTC. Translating gives CASSEALRGVRDGYTF.